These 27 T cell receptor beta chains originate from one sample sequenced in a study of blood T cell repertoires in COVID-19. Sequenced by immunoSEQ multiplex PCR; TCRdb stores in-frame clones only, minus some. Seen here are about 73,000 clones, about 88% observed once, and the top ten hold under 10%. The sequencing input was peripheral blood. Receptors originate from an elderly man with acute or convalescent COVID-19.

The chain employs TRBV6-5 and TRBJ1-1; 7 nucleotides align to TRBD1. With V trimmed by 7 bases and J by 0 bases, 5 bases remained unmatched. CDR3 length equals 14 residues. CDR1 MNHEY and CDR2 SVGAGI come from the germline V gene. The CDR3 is CASILDRVNTEAFF. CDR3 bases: TGTGCCAGCATTTTAGACAGGGTGAACACTGAAGCTTTCTTT.

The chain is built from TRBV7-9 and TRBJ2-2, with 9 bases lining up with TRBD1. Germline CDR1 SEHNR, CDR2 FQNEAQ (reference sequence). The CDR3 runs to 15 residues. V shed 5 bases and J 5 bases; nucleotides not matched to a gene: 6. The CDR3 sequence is CASSRDRVRTGELFF. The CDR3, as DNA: TGTGCCAGCAGCAGGGACAGGGTTCGGACCGGGGAGCTGTTTTTT.

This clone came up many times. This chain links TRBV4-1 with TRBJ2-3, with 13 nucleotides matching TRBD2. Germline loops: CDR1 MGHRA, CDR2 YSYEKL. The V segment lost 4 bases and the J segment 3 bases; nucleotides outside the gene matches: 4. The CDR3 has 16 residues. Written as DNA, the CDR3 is TGCGCCAGCAGCCGCGGGACTAGCGGGATGACAGATACGCAGTATTTT. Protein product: CASSRGTSGMTDTQYF.

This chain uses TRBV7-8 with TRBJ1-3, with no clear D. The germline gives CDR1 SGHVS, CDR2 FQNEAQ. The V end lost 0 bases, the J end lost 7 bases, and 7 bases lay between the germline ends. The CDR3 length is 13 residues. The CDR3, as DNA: TGTGCCAGCAGCTTAGCAGAGGGTAACACCATATATTTT. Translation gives CASSLAEGNTIYF.

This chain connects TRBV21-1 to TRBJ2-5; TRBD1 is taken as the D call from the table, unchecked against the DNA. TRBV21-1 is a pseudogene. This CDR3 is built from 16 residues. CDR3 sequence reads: CASSTTLTGAEETQYF. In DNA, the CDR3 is TGTGCCAGCAGCACGACCCTAACAGGGGCAGAGGAGACCCAGTACTTC.

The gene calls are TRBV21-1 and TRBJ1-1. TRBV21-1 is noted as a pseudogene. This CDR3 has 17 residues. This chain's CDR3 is CASSKETGERPNTEAFF. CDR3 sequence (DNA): TGTGCCAGCAGCAAAGAAACGGGGGAAAGGCCGAACACTGAAGCTTTCTTT.

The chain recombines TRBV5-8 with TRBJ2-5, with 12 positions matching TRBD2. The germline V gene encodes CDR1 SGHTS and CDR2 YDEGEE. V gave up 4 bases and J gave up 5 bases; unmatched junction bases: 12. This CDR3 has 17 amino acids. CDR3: CASSPLGLAGGPETQYF. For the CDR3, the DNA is TGTGCCAGCAGCCCACTAGGGCTAGCGGGAGGGCCCGAGACCCAGTACTTC.

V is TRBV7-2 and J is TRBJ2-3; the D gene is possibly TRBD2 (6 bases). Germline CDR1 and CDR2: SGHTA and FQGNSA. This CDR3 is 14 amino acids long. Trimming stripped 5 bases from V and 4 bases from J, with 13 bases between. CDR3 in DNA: TGTGCCAGCAGCCCAAAAGCGGGCGCAGATACGCAGTATTTT. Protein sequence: CASSPKAGADTQYF.

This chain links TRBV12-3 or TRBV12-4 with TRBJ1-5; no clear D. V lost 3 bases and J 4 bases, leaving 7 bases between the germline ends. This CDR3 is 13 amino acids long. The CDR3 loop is CASSFSGNQPQHF. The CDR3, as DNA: TGTGCCAGCAGTTTCTCGGGGAATCAGCCCCAGCATTTT.

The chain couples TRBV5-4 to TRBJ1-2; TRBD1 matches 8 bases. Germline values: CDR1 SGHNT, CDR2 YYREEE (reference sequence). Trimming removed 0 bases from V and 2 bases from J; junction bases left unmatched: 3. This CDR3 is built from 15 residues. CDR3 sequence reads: CASSLAGQANYGYTF. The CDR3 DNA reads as TGTGCCAGCAGCTTGGCGGGACAGGCGAACTATGGCTACACCTTC.

The CDR3 DNA reads TGTGCCTGGAGTGTTCCCAGACAGGGGAAGACCTACAATGAGCAGTTCTTC. Its translation is CAWSVPRQGKTYNEQFF. The V call is TRBV30, the J call TRBJ2-1; the match to TRBD1 covers 8 bases. CDR3 length: 17 amino acids. Trimming cost V 0 bases and J 2 bases; bases outside gene matches: 9. In germline, CDR1 is GTSNPN, CDR2 SVGIG (reference sequence).

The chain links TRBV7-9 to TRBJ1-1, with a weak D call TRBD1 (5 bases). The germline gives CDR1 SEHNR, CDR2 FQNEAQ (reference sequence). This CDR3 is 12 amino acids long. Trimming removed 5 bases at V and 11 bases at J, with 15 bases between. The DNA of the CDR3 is TGTGCCAGCAGCCAAAGGGGTAGGGTGGCTTTCTTT. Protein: CASSQRGRVAFF.

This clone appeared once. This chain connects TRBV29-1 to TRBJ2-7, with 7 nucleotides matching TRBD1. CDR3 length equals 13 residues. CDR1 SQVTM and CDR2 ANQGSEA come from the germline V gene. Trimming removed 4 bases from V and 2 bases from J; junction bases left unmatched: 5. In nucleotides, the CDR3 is TGCAGCGTTGGGTGGACAGGCGCCTACGAGCAGTACTTC. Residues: CSVGWTGAYEQYF.

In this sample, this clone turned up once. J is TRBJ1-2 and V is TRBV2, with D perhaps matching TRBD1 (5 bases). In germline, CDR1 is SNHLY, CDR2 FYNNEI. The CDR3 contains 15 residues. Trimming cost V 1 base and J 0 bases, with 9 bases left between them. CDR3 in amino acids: CASSEGARANYGYTF. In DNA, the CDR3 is TGTGCCAGCAGTGAAGGGGCCAGGGCTAACTATGGCTACACCTTC.

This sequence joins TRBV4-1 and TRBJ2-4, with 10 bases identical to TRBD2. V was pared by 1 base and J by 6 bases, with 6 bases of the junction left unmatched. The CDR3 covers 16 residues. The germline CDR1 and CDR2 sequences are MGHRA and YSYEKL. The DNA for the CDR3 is TGCGCCAGCAGCCAAGTAAGCACTAGCGGGATAAACATTCAGTACTTC. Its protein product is CASSQVSTSGINIQYF.

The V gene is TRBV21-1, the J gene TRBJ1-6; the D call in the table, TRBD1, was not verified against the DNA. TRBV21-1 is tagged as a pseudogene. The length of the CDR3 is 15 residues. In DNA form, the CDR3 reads TGTGCCAGCAGCAAGGGACAGGGTTCATATTCACCCCTCCACTTT. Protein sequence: CASSKGQGSYSPLHF.

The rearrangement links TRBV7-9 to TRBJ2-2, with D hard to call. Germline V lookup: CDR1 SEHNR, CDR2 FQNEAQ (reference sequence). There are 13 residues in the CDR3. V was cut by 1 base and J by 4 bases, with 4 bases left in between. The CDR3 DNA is TGTGCCAGCAGCTTAGGGGCCACCGGGGAGCTGTTTTTT. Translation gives CASSLGATGELFF. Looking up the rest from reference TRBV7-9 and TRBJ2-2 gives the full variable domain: DTGVSQNPRHKITKRGQNVTFRCDPISEHNRLYWYRQTLGQGPEFLTYFQNEAQLEKSRLLSDRFSAERPKGSFSTLEIQRTEQGDSAMYLCASSLGATGELFFGEGSRLTVL.

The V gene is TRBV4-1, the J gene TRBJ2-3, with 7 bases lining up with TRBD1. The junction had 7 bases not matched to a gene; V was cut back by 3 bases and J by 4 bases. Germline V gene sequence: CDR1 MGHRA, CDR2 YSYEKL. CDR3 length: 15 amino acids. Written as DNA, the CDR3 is TGCGCCAGCAGCCAGGTTGACAGGGACGCAGATACGCAGTATTTT. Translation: CASSQVDRDADTQYF.

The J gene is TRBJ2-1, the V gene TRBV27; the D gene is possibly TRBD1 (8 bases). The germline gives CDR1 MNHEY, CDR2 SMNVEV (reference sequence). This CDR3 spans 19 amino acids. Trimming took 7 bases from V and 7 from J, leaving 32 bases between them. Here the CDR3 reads CASKARDRSGVGLMNEQFF. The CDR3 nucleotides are TGTGCCAGCAAGGCCCGGGACAGGAGCGGGGTCGGGTTGATGAATGAGCAGTTCTTC.

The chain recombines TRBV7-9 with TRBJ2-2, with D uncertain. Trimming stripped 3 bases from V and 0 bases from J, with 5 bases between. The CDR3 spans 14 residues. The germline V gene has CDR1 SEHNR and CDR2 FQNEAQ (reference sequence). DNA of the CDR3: TGTGCCAGCAGCTTGCAGTCGAACACCGGGGAGCTGTTTTTT. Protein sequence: CASSLQSNTGELFF.

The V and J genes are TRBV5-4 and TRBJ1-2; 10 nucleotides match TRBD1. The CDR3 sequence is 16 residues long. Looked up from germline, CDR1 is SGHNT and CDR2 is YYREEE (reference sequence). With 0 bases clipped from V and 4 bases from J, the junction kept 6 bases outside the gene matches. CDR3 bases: TGTGCCAGCAGCTTGGAGGCCGGGACAGGGGTCTATGGCTACACCTTC. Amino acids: CASSLEAGTGVYGYTF.

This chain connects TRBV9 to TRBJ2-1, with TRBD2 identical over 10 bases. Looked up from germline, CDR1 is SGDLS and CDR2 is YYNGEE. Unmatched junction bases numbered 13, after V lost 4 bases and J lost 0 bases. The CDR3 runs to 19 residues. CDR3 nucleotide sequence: TGTGCCAGCAGCCAGGGAGGGCTAGCGGGAGACAACTCCTACAATGAGCAGTTCTTC. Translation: CASSQGGLAGDNSYNEQFF.

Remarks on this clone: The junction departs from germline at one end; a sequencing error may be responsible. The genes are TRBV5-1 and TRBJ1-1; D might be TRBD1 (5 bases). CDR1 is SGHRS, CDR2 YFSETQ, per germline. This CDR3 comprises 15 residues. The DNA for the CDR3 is TGCGTCAGCAGCCTGGGGCCCGGGGAGGTCACTGAAGCTTTCTTT. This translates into CVSSLGPGEVTEAFF.

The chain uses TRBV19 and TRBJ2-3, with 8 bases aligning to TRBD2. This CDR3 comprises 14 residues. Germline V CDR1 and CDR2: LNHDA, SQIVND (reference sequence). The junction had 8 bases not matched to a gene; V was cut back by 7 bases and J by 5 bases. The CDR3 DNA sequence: TGTGCCAGTAAGGAGCGGGGGTTAATAGATACGCAGTATTTT. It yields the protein CASKERGLIDTQYF.

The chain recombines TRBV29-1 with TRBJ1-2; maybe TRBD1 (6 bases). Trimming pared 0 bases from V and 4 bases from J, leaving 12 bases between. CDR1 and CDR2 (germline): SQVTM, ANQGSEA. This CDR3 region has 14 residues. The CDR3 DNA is TGCAGCGTTGAAGAGAATGGGGGCCCCTATGGCTACACCTTC. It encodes CSVEENGGPYGYTF.

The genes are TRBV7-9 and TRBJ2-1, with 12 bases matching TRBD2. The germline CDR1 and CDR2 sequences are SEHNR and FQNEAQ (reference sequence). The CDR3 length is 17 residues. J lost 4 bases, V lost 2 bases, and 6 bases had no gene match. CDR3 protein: CASSLPSGRAAYNEQFF. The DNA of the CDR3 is TGTGCCAGCAGCTTACCTAGCGGGAGGGCCGCATACAATGAGCAGTTCTTC.

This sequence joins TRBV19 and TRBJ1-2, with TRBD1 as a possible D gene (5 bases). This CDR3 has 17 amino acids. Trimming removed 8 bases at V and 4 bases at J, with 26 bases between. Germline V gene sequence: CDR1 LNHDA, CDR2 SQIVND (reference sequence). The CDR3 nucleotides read TGTGCCAGTTTAGACCCTGCGGGGGACCTACTCTCCTATGGCTACACCTTC. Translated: CASLDPAGDLLSYGYTF. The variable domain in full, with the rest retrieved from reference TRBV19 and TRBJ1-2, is DGGITQSPKYLFRKEGQNVTLSCEQNLNHDAMYWYRQDPGQGLRLIYYSQIVNDFQKGDIAEGYSVSREKKESFPLTVTSAQKNPTAFYLCASLDPAGDLLSYGYTFGSGTRLTVV.